This T cell receptor (beta chain) came from a study of T cell responses to AZD1222 COVID-19 vaccine. Study information: Pooling covered second doses at about 4 or about 12 weeks. The study's findings and limits: Spike-specific TCR breadth and depth rose after two AZD1222 doses.

This table comes from immunoSEQ multiplex PCR, and its TCRdb copy is limited to in-frame clones, with some not included. The sample lists about 140,000 clones, about 90% seen once, with about 3% in the top ten. Trimming stripped 3 bases from V and 6 bases from J, with 6 bases between. The CDR3 totals 12 residues. CDR1 is MGHRA, CDR2 YSYEKL, per germline. As concerns this clone: The target antigen is unknown.

The starting material was peripheral blood, obtained on day 0 of AZD1222 vaccination. This receptor was taken from an adult in good health. The V and J genes are TRBV4-1 and TRBJ2-1; D gene uncertain. The CDR3 region has the DNA TGCGCCAGCAGCCAGACCCTCAATGAGCAGTTCTTC. It codes for CASSQTLNEQFF.